One sample yielded the 3 T cell receptor beta chains listed below, sequenced in a study of T-cell reconstitution after alpha-beta-depleted transplantation in children. Preparation of the TCRbeta library was carried out with unique molecular identifiers. MiXCR, applied by TCRdb to the PCR reads, yields one record per CDR3 protein. The top ten clones hold around 36% of a sample with 450,000 to 700,000 distinct CDR3 sequences, 25% to 30% of them seen once. The specimen comprised PBMCs, sampled before TCRalphabeta/CD19-depleted stem cell transplant. The receptor source for this set is a boy under two years old with Wiskott-Aldrich syndrome, due to receive a stem cell transplant.

This clonotype was observed a few times. This chain connects TRBV5-1 to TRBJ1-3; D remains ambiguous. The CDR3 loop spans 15 amino acids. CDR1 and CDR2 (germline): SGHRS, YFSETQ. V was cut by 0 bases and J by 0 bases, with 7 bases left in between. CDR3 loop: CASSLDGHSGNTIYF. In nucleotides, the CDR3 is TGCGCCAGCAGCTTGGATGGCCACTCTGGAAACACCATATATTTT.

The chain employs TRBV6-5 and TRBJ2-2; TRBD2 agrees at 9 bases. Per the germline V gene, CDR1 is MNHEY and CDR2 is SVGAGI. The V and J ends lost 7 bases and 6 bases, in that order; junction bases with no gene match: 12. The CDR3 loop spans 16 amino acids. Written as DNA, the CDR3 is TGTGCCAGCATTTTCTCTAGCGGGACTCCACCCGGGGAGCTGTTTTTT. Translated, it gives CASIFSSGTPPGELFF.

V is TRBV4-1 and J is TRBJ2-5, with no clear D. The CDR3 runs 14 residues. Germline CDR1 reads MGHRA; CDR2 reads YSYEKL. Trimming left V 3 bases short and J 5 bases short, with 13 bases between. In DNA form, the CDR3 reads TGCGCCAGCAGCCAGATTGACGGGTCCGAGACCCAGTACTTC. It encodes CASSQIDGSETQYF.